The following is a TCR beta chain sequence with its context. This clone's antigen is unknown. Base qualities are not provided; no much larger clone lies one nucleotide away. Donors formed part of the validation cohort, which comprised approximately 130 subjects and was distinct from the first cohort of 550 to 850 subjects. These data originate in a study of cytomegalovirus exposure and HLA in healthy donors (dated by TCRdb to about 2017). Broadly, across the study: According to a later analysis, one platform produced both the roughly 130 validation repertoires and the 720 or so repertoires of the first cohort. Besides the first cohort of 666 subjects, a separate validation cohort made up of around 120 different subjects was used. The aim of the study was to test whether cataloging public T cell receptors could identify signatures of past pathogen exposure. To predict cytomegalovirus infection status, the study brought together high-throughput TCR immunosequencing, statistical association of individual TCRs with disease status, and machine learning.

The library relied on the immunoSEQ multiplex PCR assay. Per the source publication's procedure: A statistical classification framework was developed to diagnose cytomegalovirus status using the catalog of TCR beta chain sequences. TCRdb obtained this table from immuneACCESS and retained in-frame rearrangements with V and J assigned. These tables miss some clones; where compared with another copy, unresolved V genes account for less than half of the shortfall, and the remainder is unexplained. V and J calls and clone size are given by that table; D and trimming were obtained from the DNA. Here the sample has 110,000 or so clones; about 87% occur a single time. Clones ranked in the top ten supply about 1.7% of the sample. Study-wide conclusions, independent of this receptor: A later analysis lacked HLA typing for the validation cohort, so it scored co-occurrence in that cohort across all 110 or so repertoires. The classifier was reported to diagnose cytomegalovirus status with high specificity and sensitivity in both the original and validation cohorts. In vitro tests confirmed that a few of the cytomegalovirus-associated TCR beta chains recognize cytomegalovirus antigens. In the study, some 160 TCR beta chains were listed as associated with cytomegalovirus. A later analysis found that TCRs clustered in the first cohort also tended to co-occur in the 120 or so validation repertoires, with 90% to 95% of cluster scores above 0. The authors suggested that the approach could potentially be generalized to other disease states and immunological phenotypes. Most TCR sequences were seen in very few donors, while some public TCRs were found in many individuals.

The sequencing sample was made of PBMCs. This TCR derives from a man younger than 35 in good health and CMV-seronegative.

At the DNA level, the sequence is TGTGCCAGCAGGGCAGAAGACAATGAGCAGTTCTTC. It codes for CASRAEDNEQFF. The chain is made from TRBV6-6 and TRBJ2-1, with no confidently assigned D gene. V is cut by 6 bases and J by 5 bases, and the space between the germline ends is 8 bases. Looking up the germline V gene (reference sequence) yields CDR1 MNHNY and CDR2 SVGAGI. Taken from cysteine to phenylalanine, the CDR3 has 12 residues. Only the CDR3 region is kept as DNA, spanning 36 bases read in frame from base 1.